The 12 T cell receptor beta chains given below trace back to one sample, sequenced in a study of T cells in women clearing cervical HPV infection. Here immunoSEQ multiplex PCR was the method, and the copy in TCRdb shows in-frame clones only, minus some. Listed are 25,000 to 35,000 clones; about 17% falls within the top ten. Sequencing was carried out using blood buffy coat. Receptors originate from a woman between 18 and 70 years old with a cervical HPV16 infection that either progressed to CIN3+ or cleared (not recorded which).

Turning to this clone: The CDR3 end falls 3 residues outside the read, so it is completed with the germline J gene. This chain links TRBV5-1 with TRBJ2-1; D might be TRBD1 (5 bases). The CDR3 has 15 residues. V dropped 1 base and J dropped 1 base, with 9 bases sitting between them. CDR1 and CDR2 (germline): SGHRS, YFSETQ. CDR3: CASSLNAGSYNEQFF. CDR3 DNA, as far as it was read: TGCGCCAGCAGCTTGAACGCAGGGTCCTACAATGAG. The entire variable domain, with the rest obtained from reference TRBV5-1 and TRBJ2-1, is as follows: KAGVTQTPRYLIKTRGQQVTLSCSPISGHRSVSWYQQTPGQGLQFLFEYFSETQRNKGNFPGRFSGRQFSNSRSEMNVSTLELGDSALYLCASSLNAGSYNEQFFGPGTRLTVL.

With respect to this clone: The CDR3 extends 3 residues past the end of the read, so its final part is completed from the germline J gene. The gene calls are TRBV7-2 and TRBJ2-2, with D maybe TRBD1 (5 bases). Per germline, CDR1 SGHTA and CDR2 FQGNSA. This CDR3 region has 12 residues. The part of the CDR3 DNA that was read is TGTGCCAGCAGCTACGACAGCCACCAG. Its protein product is CASSYDSHQ. The full CDR3 protein is CASSYDSHQLFF.

Comments on this clone: The read falls 3 residues short of the CDR3 end, and the missing part is taken from the germline J gene. The genes are TRBV7-2 and TRBJ2-3; D uncertain. CDR1 is SGHTA, CDR2 FQGNSA, per germline. The CDR3 length is 13 residues. The V end was cut by 3 bases, the J end by 4 bases, with 8 bases between. The part of the CDR3 DNA that was read is TGTGCCAGCAGCTTTAGCCTTTCAGATACG. Translated, it gives CASSFSLSDT. The full-length CDR3 reads as CASSFSLSDTQYF.

Points on this clone: The DNA ends 3 residues before the CDR3 does, and the rest of the CDR3 is filled in from the germline J gene. This chain links TRBV18 with TRBJ1-2, with 7 nucleotides matching TRBD1. This CDR3 comprises 14 residues. Germline V gene sequence: CDR1 KGHSH, CDR2 LQKENI. CDR3 amino acids: CASSPGTDPYDYTF. The part of the CDR3 DNA that was read is TGTGCCAGCTCCCCCGGGACAGACCCCTACGAC.

CDR3 protein: CASSLTGANVLTF. The part of the CDR3 DNA that was read is TGTGCCAGCAGCCTAACTGGGGCCAACGTC. This rearrangement joins TRBV5-5 to TRBJ2-6, with D unresolved. From the germline J gene comes the end of the CDR3, since the read stops 3 residues before it. V was shortened by 4 bases and J by 2 bases, with 4 bases between the two germline ends. The CDR3 is made up of 13 amino acids. The germline gives CDR1 SGHKS, CDR2 YYEKEE (reference sequence). Full variable domain (rest looked up from reference TRBV5-5 and TRBJ2-6): DAGVTQSPTHLIKTRGQQVTLRCSPISGHKSVSWYQQVLGQGPQFIFQYYEKEERGRGNFPDRFSARQFPNYSSELNVNALLLGDSALYLCASSLTGANVLTFGAGSRLTVL.

The CDR3 DNA, read in part, is TGTGCCAGCAGCCCGAGGGGGGGGACAGGGGATGAGGAGACC. Its protein product is CASSPRGGTGDEET. Given in full, the CDR3 is CASSPRGGTGDEETQYF. The chain recombines TRBV7-3 with TRBJ2-5, with 10 bases fitting TRBD1. The read falls 3 residues short of the CDR3 end, and the missing part is taken from the germline J gene. The CDR3 covers 17 residues. J was trimmed by 5 bases and V by 5 bases; bases with no gene match: 14. CDR1 is SGHTA and CDR2 is FQGTGA in the germline V gene.

Remarks on this clone: The CDR3 end lies 3 residues beyond the end of the read and is filled in from the germline J gene. The V call is TRBV18, the J call TRBJ2-2; tentatively, D is TRBD1 (5 bases). CDR3 size: 16 residues. Germline lookup yields CDR1 KGHSH and CDR2 LQKENI. The CDR3 protein is CASSPYSLSGANVLFF. The sequenced part of the CDR3 DNA is TGTGCCAGCTCACCATATAGTCTCTCTGGGGCCAACGTG. The whole variable domain, remainder taken from reference TRBV18 and TRBJ2-2, is NAGVMQNPRHLVRRRGQEARLRCSPMKGHSHVYWYRQLPEEGLKFMVYLQKENIIDESGMPKERFSAEFPKEGPSILRIQQVVRGDSAAYFCASSPYSLSGANVLFFGEGSRLTVL.

Comment on this clone: The missing CDR3 end, 3 residues past where the read stops, is filled in from the germline J gene. The chain joins TRBV5-4 to TRBJ2-3, with D perhaps matching TRBD2 (5 bases). This CDR3 is 14 amino acids long. Trimming took off 1 base at V and 2 bases at J, with 8 bases between the two ends. Looked up from germline, CDR1 is SGHNT and CDR2 is YYREEE (reference sequence). The CDR3 DNA, read in part, is TGTGCCAGCAGCTTGAGCGGTCTCACAGATACG. This gives the protein CASSLSGLTDT. Given in full, the CDR3 is CASSLSGLTDTQYF.

Concerning this clone: The read finishes 3 residues shy of the CDR3 end, and the germline J gene is used to complete it. This chain uses TRBV5-1 with TRBJ2-5; a weak D match, TRBD1 (5 bases). V was clipped by 4 bases and J by 2 bases, with 12 bases between them. Germline V gives CDR1 SGHRS, CDR2 YFSETQ. The length of the CDR3 is 14 residues. The CDR3 here is CASSTDNTQETQYF. The DNA read from the CDR3 is TGCGCCAGCAGCACGGACAACACTCAAGAGACC. The whole variable domain, filled in from reference TRBV5-1 and TRBJ2-5, reads KAGVTQTPRYLIKTRGQQVTLSCSPISGHRSVSWYQQTPGQGLQFLFEYFSETQRNKGNFPGRFSGRQFSNSRSEMNVSTLELGDSALYLCASSTDNTQETQYFGPGTRLLVL.

The CDR3 DNA, read in part, is TGTGCCAGCAGCTCCTTAGCGGGGGGGGGCACAGATACC. Its protein is CASSSLAGGGTDT. The full CDR3 protein reads CASSSLAGGGTDTQYF. The rearrangement uses TRBV7-6 and TRBJ2-5; 11 nucleotides agree with TRBD2. With the read ending 3 residues before the CDR3 end, the germline J gene is used to fill in that end. The germline V gene has CDR1 SGHVS and CDR2 FNYEAQ. The CDR3 length is 16 residues.

Concerning this clone itself: The read ends 3 residues before the CDR3 terminus; that terminus is restored from the germline J gene. The chain employs TRBV7-3 and TRBJ1-4; tentatively, D is TRBD1 (5 bases). With 3 bases removed from V and 6 bases from J, the gap between germline ends came to 17 bases. Germline CDR1 reads SGHTA; CDR2 reads FQGTGA. The CDR3 is 16 residues long. CDR3 residues: CASSFSWGSLHEKLFF. The part of the CDR3 DNA that was read is TGTGCCAGCAGCTTTAGTTGGGGCAGCCTGCATGAAAAA. The variable domain in full, with the rest retrieved from reference TRBV7-3 and TRBJ1-4, is GAGVSQTPSNKVTEKGKYVELRCDPISGHTALYWYRQSLGQGPEFLIYFQGTGAADDSGLPNDRFFAVRPEGSVSTLKIQRTERGDSAVYLCASSFSWGSLHEKLFFGSGTQLSVL.

As to this clone: The read terminates 3 residues ahead of where the CDR3 ends, so the germline J gene completes it. This rearrangement joins TRBV20-1 to TRBJ2-5, with 11 bases that match TRBD2. The ends lost 3 bases at V and 5 bases at J; junction bases unmatched: 5. The V gene's germline CDR1 is DFQATT and CDR2 SNEGSKA (reference sequence). CDR3 length equals 14 residues. CDR3 protein: CSASSGGAFETQYF. The sequenced CDR3 bases are TGCAGTGCTAGTAGCGGGGGGGCCTTCGAGACC.